This T cell receptor beta chain was recovered during a study of cytomegalovirus exposure and HLA in healthy donors. Study as a whole: From HLA-typed donors, an early data release held 70 million to 95 million unique TCRs.

60 Vbeta and 13 Jbeta primers were used in PCR. Clones were read by immunoSEQ multiplex PCR, and TCRdb kept only the in-frame ones, dropping some. The sample has fewer than 120,000 clones; approximately 79% are singletons. General observations from the study: Roughly uniform depth of sequencing across donors was assumed in presence/absence analyses.

The germline V gene has CDR1 LGHNA and CDR2 YSLEER. V gave up 0 bases and J gave up 6 bases, with 9 bases separating them. The CDR3 totals 13 residues. Comment on this clone: Its antigen is not known.

The origin of this receptor is a young man in good health and CMV-seropositive. Sample: PBMCs. The chain joins TRBV4-3 to TRBJ2-7; D gene uncertain. The CDR3 nucleotides are TGCGCCAGCAGCCAAGATACGGGTCGCGAGCAGTACTTC. This encodes CASSQDTGREQYF.